The 28 T cell receptor beta chains below were found in one sample sequenced in a study of OX40 agonist ivuxolimab in advanced cancers. Method: immunoSEQ multiplex PCR; TCRdb's copy keeps in-frame clones and lacks some. The table shows tens of thousands of clones, with 89% occurring only once. Sequences were derived from CD4+ or CD8+ T cells sorted from blood, sampled in a trial of the OX40 agonist ivuxolimab. Receptors originate from an adult with an advanced solid tumor such as melanoma, head and neck, liver or kidney cancer.

This chain connects TRBV7-9 to TRBJ2-7, with a weak D call TRBD1 (6 bases). V dropped 2 bases and J dropped 5 bases, with 16 bases sitting between them. Germline V lookup: CDR1 SEHNR, CDR2 FQNEAQ (reference sequence). This CDR3 comprises 15 residues. The CDR3 loop is CASSLPQGFGDEQYF. As DNA, the CDR3 is TGTGCCAGCAGCTTACCCCAGGGGTTTGGCGACGAGCAGTACTTC. Looking up the rest from reference TRBV7-9 and TRBJ2-7 gives the full variable domain: DTGVSQNPRHKITKRGQNVTFRCDPISEHNRLYWYRQTLGQGPEFLTYFQNEAQLEKSRLLSDRFSAERPKGSFSTLEIQRTEQGDSAMYLCASSLPQGFGDEQYFGPGTRLTVT.

The chain is built from TRBV7-9 and TRBJ1-6, with D possibly TRBD1 on 6 matching bases. Per germline, CDR1 SEHNR and CDR2 FQNEAQ (reference sequence). Trimming took 2 bases from V and 2 from J, leaving 7 bases between them. The CDR3 covers 15 residues. The chain's CDR3 is CASSLSGAYNSPLHF. CDR3 coding DNA: TGTGCCAGCAGCTTATCAGGGGCCTATAATTCACCCCTCCACTTT.

V is TRBV6-6 and J is TRBJ2-5; 14 bases map to TRBD2. The assigned J gene may be wrong: the sequence end matches TRBJ2-7 better. This CDR3 contains 14 residues. Germline lookup yields CDR1 MNHNY and CDR2 SVGAGI (reference sequence). The CDR3 here is CASSTGLAGGEQYF. CDR3 nucleotides: TGTGCCAGCAGTACCGGACTAGCGGGAGGCGAGCAGTACTTC.

Here the CDR3 reads CASSLLNTGELFF. The CDR3, as DNA: TGTGCCAGCAGCCTATTGAACACCGGGGAGCTGTTTTTT. V usage is TRBV14 and J usage is TRBJ2-2; D gene uncertain. The CDR3 totals 13 residues. In germline, CDR1 is SGHDN, CDR2 FVKESK. Trimming removed 4 bases from V and 1 base from J, with 4 bases in between.

This sequence joins TRBV7-9 and TRBJ2-1; TRBD1 matches at 8 bases. The CDR3 is made up of 14 amino acids. CDR1 is SEHNR, CDR2 FQNEAQ, per germline (reference sequence). V lost 0 bases to trimming and J lost 10 bases; unmatched junction nucleotides: 5. The chain's CDR3 is CASSLAMGTGEQFF. CDR3 nucleotides: TGTGCCAGCAGCTTAGCGATGGGGACAGGCGAGCAGTTCTTC.

This sequence joins TRBV15 and TRBJ2-2, with no clear D. Per germline, CDR1 LNHNV and CDR2 YYDKDF (reference sequence). V was pared by 1 base and J by 4 bases, with 4 bases between. The CDR3 loop spans 13 amino acids. The CDR3 loop is CATSRVSTGELFF. Here the CDR3 DNA reads TGTGCCACCAGCAGAGTGAGCACCGGGGAGCTGTTTTTT.

The V and J genes are TRBV13 and TRBJ2-2, with a weak D call TRBD1 (7 bases). V was shortened by 2 bases and J by 5 bases, with 15 bases between the two germline ends. This CDR3 has 16 amino acids. Germline lookup yields CDR1 PRHDT and CDR2 FYEKMQ (reference sequence). The CDR3 spells CASSLTGGGRTGELFF. CDR3 sequence (DNA): TGTGCCAGCAGCTTAACCGGAGGGGGCCGGACCGGGGAGCTGTTTTTT.

V gene TRBV6-6 combines with J gene TRBJ2-7; 9 bases agree with TRBD2. This CDR3 region has 14 residues. Germline V gives CDR1 MNHNY, CDR2 SVGAGI (reference sequence). The trim removed 2 bases at V and 2 bases at J, leaving 1 base unmatched. The CDR3 DNA reads TGTGCCAGCAGTTACGCTAGCGGGGCCTACGAGCAGTACTTC. Translation gives CASSYASGAYEQYF.

Worth noting for this clone: This sample also contains other DNA sequences that code for the same CDR3. The chain carries TRBV27 and TRBJ2-2; unclear D gene. CDR3 length equals 12 residues. V was clipped by 0 bases and J by 5 bases, with 1 base between them. Germline CDR1 MNHEY, CDR2 SMNVEV (reference sequence). CDR3 loop: CASSLSTGELFF. Here the CDR3 DNA reads TGTGCCAGCAGTTTATCGACCGGGGAGCTGTTTTTT.

This chain joins TRBV4-3 and TRBJ2-5; D may correspond to TRBD1 or TRBD2 (5 bases each). Trimming left V 1 base short and J 5 bases short, with 14 bases between. The CDR3 is made up of 15 amino acids. Germline lookup yields CDR1 LGHNA and CDR2 YSLEER. CDR3 DNA: TGCGCCAGCAGCCAAGGATGGGGGATGGGGGAGACCCAGTACTTC. Translating it yields CASSQGWGMGETQYF.

The genes are TRBV2 and TRBJ2-7; D is perhaps TRBD1 (6 bases). Trimming stripped 5 bases from V and 2 bases from J, with 16 bases between. The CDR3 has 15 amino acids. Germline-derived CDR1 and CDR2 are SNHLY and FYNNEI. CDR3 amino acids: CASSSLESGAYEQYF. CDR3 sequence (DNA): TGTGCCAGCAGTTCCCTAGAGTCAGGGGCCTACGAGCAGTACTTC.

This sequence joins TRBV29-1 and TRBJ2-3; 13 positions match TRBD2. Germline V gene sequence: CDR1 SQVTM, CDR2 ANQGSEA. V lost 4 bases and J lost 2; bases outside the gene matches: 3. CDR3 length: 15 residues. CDR3 protein: CSVVGTSGITDTQYF. The CDR3 nucleotides are TGCAGCGTTGTAGGGACTAGCGGGATCACAGATACGCAGTATTTT.

The sample holds a few counts of this clone. The sample contains more than one DNA sequence encoding this CDR3. The chain combines TRBV7-9 with TRBJ2-7, with D possibly called TRBD1 or TRBD2 (5 bases each). The CDR3 consists of 13 residues. Trimming cost V 5 bases and J 3 bases, with 11 bases left between them. CDR1 and CDR2 (germline): SEHNR, FQNEAQ (reference sequence). CDR3: CASSLGPNYEQYF. The CDR3 DNA reads as TGTGCCAGCAGCCTGGGACCGAACTACGAGCAGTACTTC.

CDR3 sequence (DNA): TGTGCCAGCAGCTTTTCGGGGGCCAGCAATCAGCCCCAGCATTTT. It codes for CASSFSGASNQPQHF. The rearrangement links TRBV7-9 to TRBJ1-5, with D maybe TRBD1 (6 bases). The CDR3 is 15 amino acids. CDR1 SEHNR and CDR2 FQNEAQ come from the germline V gene (reference sequence). The ends were cut back, 3 bases at V and 1 base at J, with 10 bases in the middle.

The CDR3: CASLSPKNIQYF. In DNA, the CDR3 is TGTGCCAGCTTATCACCCAAAAACATTCAGTACTTC. The rearrangement links TRBV2 to TRBJ2-4; no clear D. V lost 8 bases and J 2 bases, leaving 7 bases between the germline ends. This CDR3 region has 12 residues. Germline loops: CDR1 SNHLY, CDR2 FYNNEI.

This chain links TRBV13 with TRBJ2-1; 15 nucleotides align to TRBD2. Germline V CDR1 and CDR2: PRHDT, FYEKMQ (reference sequence). Trimming removed 5 bases from V and 5 bases from J; junction bases left unmatched: 7. There are 17 residues in the CDR3. The CDR3 loop is CASSEGLAGGLHNEQFF. As DNA, the CDR3 is TGTGCCAGCAGCGAAGGACTAGCGGGAGGGCTCCACAATGAGCAGTTCTTC.

The CDR3 DNA sequence: TGTGCCACCAGCCCTCGGGACAGCGGAAAAGAGACCCAGTACTTC. Amino acids: CATSPRDSGKETQYF. The chain recombines TRBV15 with TRBJ2-5, with TRBD1 matching over 7 bases. V lost 5 bases and J lost 3; bases outside the gene matches: 9. In germline, CDR1 is LNHNV, CDR2 YYDKDF (reference sequence). This CDR3 comprises 15 residues. Complete variable domain (other parts from reference TRBV15 and TRBJ2-5): DAMVIQNPRYQVTQFGKPVTLSCSQTLNHNVMYWYQQKSSQAPKLLFHYYDKDFNNEADTPDNFQSRRPNTSFCFLDIRSPGLGDTAMYLCATSPRDSGKETQYFGPGTRLLVL.

The J gene is TRBJ2-1, the V gene TRBV7-2; TRBD1 matches 9 bases. This CDR3 is 16 amino acids long. Germline-derived CDR1 and CDR2 are SGHTA and FQGNSA. V lost 4 bases and J lost 7; bases outside the gene matches: 11. CDR3 bases: TGTGCCAGCAGCTACCCGACAGGGGGGGTTGGAAATGAGCAGTTCTTC. Amino acid sequence: CASSYPTGGVGNEQFF.

DNA for the CDR3: TGTGCCAGCAGCTTAGGCCTAACGGAACGATACTACAATGAGCAGTTCTTC. Protein sequence: CASSLGLTERYYNEQFF. The chain links TRBV13 to TRBJ2-1; D is unclear. Per germline, CDR1 PRHDT and CDR2 FYEKMQ (reference sequence). The germline V and J ends were trimmed by 0 bases and 3 bases, with 15 bases remaining between them. The length of the CDR3 is 17 residues.

This rearrangement joins TRBV4-3 to TRBJ2-2; D possibly uses TRBD1 or TRBD2 (5 bases each). This CDR3 comprises 14 residues. CDR1 and CDR2 (germline): LGHNA, YSLEER. Trimming stripped 5 bases from V and 6 bases from J, with 13 bases between. The CDR3 here is CASSFGGVAGELFF. Written as DNA, the CDR3 is TGCGCCAGCAGCTTTGGGGGAGTGGCCGGGGAGCTGTTTTTT.

This clone has just one count. The V call is TRBV7-9, the J call TRBJ2-1, with a tentative D call TRBD2 (5 bases). This CDR3 spans 15 amino acids. Trimming pared 1 base from V and 0 bases from J, leaving 7 bases between. Germline V CDR1 and CDR2: SEHNR, FQNEAQ (reference sequence). CDR3 sequence (DNA): TGTGCCAGCAGCTTAGTGGCGGGCTCCTACAATGAGCAGTTCTTC. It yields the protein CASSLVAGSYNEQFF.

J is TRBJ1-4 and V is TRBV28; TRBD1 might be the D (5 bases). The V gene's germline CDR1 is MDHEN and CDR2 SYDVKM. The germline V and J ends were trimmed by 5 bases and 8 bases, with 24 bases remaining between them. The CDR3 extends over 17 amino acids. CDR3 bases: TGTGCCAGCAGTGCGGCATGGGGGGTGAGTGACGGCGAAAAACTGTTTTTT. It translates to CASSAAWGVSDGEKLFF.

This chain joins TRBV27 and TRBJ1-1; the match to TRBD1 covers 9 bases. CDR3 length equals 13 residues. The J segment lost 3 bases and the V segment lost 8 bases, leaving 4 bases of the junction unmatched. Germline assignment: CDR1 MNHEY and CDR2 SMNVEV (reference sequence). In DNA, the CDR3 is TGTGCCAGCCGGACAGGGGCATACACTGAAGCTTTCTTT. Translated: CASRTGAYTEAFF.

The chain carries TRBV25-1 and TRBJ1-1; TRBD1 agrees at 7 bases. From germline, CDR1 is MGHDK and CDR2 SYGVNS. The CDR3 runs to 15 residues. With 6 bases clipped from V and 1 base from J, the junction kept 8 bases outside the gene matches. CDR3 sequence: CASSRGWSTNTEAFF. Here the CDR3 DNA reads TGTGCCAGCAGCAGGGGGTGGTCGACGAACACTGAAGCTTTCTTT. Complete variable domain (other parts from reference TRBV25-1 and TRBJ1-1): EADIYQTPRYLVIGTGKKITLECSQTMGHDKMYWYQQDPGMELHLIHYSYGVNSTEKGDLSSESTVSRIRTEHFPLTLESARPSHTSQYLCASSRGWSTNTEAFFGQGTRLTVV.

The CDR3 loop reads CASSDLSKNIQYF. CDR3 DNA sequence: TGTGCCAGCAGCGATCTGAGCAAAAACATTCAGTACTTC. This rearrangement joins TRBV7-6 to TRBJ2-4; D unclear. The CDR3 extends over 13 amino acids. The germline V and J ends were trimmed by 5 bases and 3 bases, with 8 bases remaining between them. CDR1 is SGHVS, CDR2 FNYEAQ, per germline. Looking up the rest from reference TRBV7-6 and TRBJ2-4 gives the full variable domain: GAGVSQSPRYKVTKRGQDVALRCDPISGHVSLYWYRQALGQGPEFLTYFNYEAQQDKSGLPNDRFSAERPEGSISTLTIQRTEQRDSAMYRCASSDLSKNIQYFGAGTRLSVL.

The chain carries TRBV7-9 and TRBJ2-7; D is unresolved. Germline V CDR1 and CDR2: SEHNR, FQNEAQ (reference sequence). The CDR3 has 10 residues. The CDR3 DNA follows: TGTGCGATAGGATCGATCGAGCAGTACTTC. Protein sequence: CAIGSIEQYF.

The chain has TRBV15 and TRBJ2-2; TRBD1 matches 7 bases. V lost 2 bases and J lost 1; bases outside the gene matches: 7. Germline CDR1 LNHNV, CDR2 YYDKDF (reference sequence). This CDR3 is built from 17 residues. CDR3 loop: CATSRSRTGGNTGELFF. In nucleotides, the CDR3 is TGTGCCACCAGCAGATCCCGGACAGGTGGGAACACCGGGGAGCTGTTTTTT.

The J gene is TRBJ2-7, the V gene TRBV19; 7 bases agree with TRBD2. Germline values: CDR1 LNHDA, CDR2 SQIVND (reference sequence). This CDR3 spans 12 amino acids. V was pared by 3 bases and J by 4 bases, with 0 bases of the junction left unmatched. CDR3 region: CASSMGGYEQYF. The CDR3 coding sequence is TGTGCCAGTAGTATGGGAGGGTACGAGCAGTACTTC. Looking up the rest from reference TRBV19 and TRBJ2-7 gives the full variable domain: DGGITQSPKYLFRKEGQNVTLSCEQNLNHDAMYWYRQDPGQGLRLIYYSQIVNDFQKGDIAEGYSVSREKKESFPLTVTSAQKNPTAFYLCASSMGGYEQYFGPGTRLTVT.